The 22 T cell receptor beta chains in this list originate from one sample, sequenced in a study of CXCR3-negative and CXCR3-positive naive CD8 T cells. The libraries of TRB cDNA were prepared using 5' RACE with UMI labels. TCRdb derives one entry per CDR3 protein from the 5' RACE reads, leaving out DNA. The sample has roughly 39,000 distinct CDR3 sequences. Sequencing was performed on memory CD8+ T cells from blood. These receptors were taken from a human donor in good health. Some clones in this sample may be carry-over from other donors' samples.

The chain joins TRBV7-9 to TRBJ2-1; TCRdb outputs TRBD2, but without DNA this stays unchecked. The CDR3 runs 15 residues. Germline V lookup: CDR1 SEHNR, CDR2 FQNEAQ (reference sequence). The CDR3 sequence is CASSPPRGLYNEQFF.

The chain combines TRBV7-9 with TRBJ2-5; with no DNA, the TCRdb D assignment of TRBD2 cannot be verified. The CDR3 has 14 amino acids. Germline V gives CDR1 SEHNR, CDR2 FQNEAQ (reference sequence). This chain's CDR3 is CASSSGTSGETQYF.

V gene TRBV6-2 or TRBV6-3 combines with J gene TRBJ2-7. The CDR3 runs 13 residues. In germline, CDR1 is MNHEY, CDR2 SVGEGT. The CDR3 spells CACSYEMFYEQYF.

The CDR3 region is CASSQGTVPSPGQPQHF. This chain joins TRBV4-1 and TRBJ1-5. Germline V CDR1 and CDR2: MGHRA, YSYEKL. The CDR3 covers 17 residues.

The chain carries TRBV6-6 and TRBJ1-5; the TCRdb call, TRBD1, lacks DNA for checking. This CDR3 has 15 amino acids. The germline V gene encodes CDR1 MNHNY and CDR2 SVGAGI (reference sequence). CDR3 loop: CASRPGTGVYQPQHF.

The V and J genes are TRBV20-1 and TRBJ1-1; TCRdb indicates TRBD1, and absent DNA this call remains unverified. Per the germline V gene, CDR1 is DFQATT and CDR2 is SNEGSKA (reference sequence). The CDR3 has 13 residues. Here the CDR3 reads CSARDQGDTEAFF.

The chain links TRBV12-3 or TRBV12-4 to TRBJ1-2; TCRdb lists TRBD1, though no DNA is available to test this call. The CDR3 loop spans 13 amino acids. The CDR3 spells CAMQRGLGYGYTF.

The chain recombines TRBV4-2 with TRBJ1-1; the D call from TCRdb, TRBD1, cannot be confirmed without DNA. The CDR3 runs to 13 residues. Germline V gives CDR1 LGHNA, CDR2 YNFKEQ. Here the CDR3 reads CASSPRQHTEAFF.

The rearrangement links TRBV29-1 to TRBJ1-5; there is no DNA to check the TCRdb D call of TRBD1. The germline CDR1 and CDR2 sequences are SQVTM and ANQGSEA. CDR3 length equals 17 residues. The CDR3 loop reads CSVVIDSFLGGNQPQHF.

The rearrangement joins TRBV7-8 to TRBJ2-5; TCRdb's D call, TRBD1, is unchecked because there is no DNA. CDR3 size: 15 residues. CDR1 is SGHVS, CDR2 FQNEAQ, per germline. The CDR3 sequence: CASSLAPGARETQYF.

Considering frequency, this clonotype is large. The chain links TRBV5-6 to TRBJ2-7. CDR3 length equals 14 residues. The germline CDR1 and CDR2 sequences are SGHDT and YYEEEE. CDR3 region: CASTIGGFSYEQYF.

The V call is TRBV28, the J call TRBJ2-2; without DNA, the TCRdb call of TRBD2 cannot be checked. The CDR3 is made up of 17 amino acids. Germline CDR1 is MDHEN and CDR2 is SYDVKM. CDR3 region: CASSGRGLAVNTGELFF.

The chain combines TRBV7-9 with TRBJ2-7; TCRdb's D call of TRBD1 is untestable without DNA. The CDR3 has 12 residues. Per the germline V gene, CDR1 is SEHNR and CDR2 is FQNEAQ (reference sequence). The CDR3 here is CASSLGAYEQYF. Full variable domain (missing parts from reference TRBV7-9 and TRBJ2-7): DTGVSQNPRHKITKRGQNVTFRCDPISEHNRLYWYRQTLGQGPEFLTYFQNEAQLEKSRLLSDRFSAERPKGSFSTLEIQRTEQGDSAMYLCASSLGAYEQYFGPGTRLTVT.

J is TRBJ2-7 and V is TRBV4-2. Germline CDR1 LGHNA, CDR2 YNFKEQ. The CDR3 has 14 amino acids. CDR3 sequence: CASSQDLGSYEQYF.

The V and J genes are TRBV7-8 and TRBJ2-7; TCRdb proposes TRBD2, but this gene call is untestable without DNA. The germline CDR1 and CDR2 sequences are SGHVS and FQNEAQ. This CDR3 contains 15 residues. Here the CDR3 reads CASSLGGTSVYEQYF.

CDR3 loop: CASSLAGGPETQYF. The chain is built from TRBV7-6 and TRBJ2-5; the TCRdb D gene call, TRBD1, has no DNA to confirm it. Germline CDR1 SGHVS, CDR2 FNYEAQ. The CDR3 runs 14 residues.

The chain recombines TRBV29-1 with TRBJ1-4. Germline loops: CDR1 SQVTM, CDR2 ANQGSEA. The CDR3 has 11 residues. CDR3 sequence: CSVEDGLGLFF.

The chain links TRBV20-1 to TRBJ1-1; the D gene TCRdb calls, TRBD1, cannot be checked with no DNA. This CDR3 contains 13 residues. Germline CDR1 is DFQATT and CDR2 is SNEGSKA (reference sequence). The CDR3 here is CSASTGSETEAFF.

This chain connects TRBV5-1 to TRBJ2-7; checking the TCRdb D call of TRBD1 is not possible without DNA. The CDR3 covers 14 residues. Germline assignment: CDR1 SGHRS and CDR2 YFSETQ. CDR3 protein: CASSLVSGRYEQYF.

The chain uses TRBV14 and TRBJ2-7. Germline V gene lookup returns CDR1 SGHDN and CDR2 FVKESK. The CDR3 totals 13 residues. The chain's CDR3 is CASSQDRSNEQYF.

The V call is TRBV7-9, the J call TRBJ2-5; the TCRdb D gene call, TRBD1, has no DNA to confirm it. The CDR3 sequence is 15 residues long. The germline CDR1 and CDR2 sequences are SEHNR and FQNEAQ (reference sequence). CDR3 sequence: CASSSADRGKETQYF.

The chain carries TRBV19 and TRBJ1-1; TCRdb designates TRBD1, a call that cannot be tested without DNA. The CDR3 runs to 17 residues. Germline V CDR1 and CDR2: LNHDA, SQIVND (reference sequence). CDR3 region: CASSIGIGSGSNTEAFF.